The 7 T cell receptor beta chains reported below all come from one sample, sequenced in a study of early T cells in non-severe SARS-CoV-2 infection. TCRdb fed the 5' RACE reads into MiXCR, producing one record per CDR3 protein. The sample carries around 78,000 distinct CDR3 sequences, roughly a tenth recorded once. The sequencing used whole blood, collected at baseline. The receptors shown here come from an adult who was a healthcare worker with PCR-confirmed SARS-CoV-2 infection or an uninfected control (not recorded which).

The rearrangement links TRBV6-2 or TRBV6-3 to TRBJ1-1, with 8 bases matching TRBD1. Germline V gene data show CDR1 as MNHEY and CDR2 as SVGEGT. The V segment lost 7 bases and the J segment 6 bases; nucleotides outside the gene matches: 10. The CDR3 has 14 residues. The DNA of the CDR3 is TGTGCCAGCATTAAGGACAGGGTCATGGCTGAAGCTTTCTTT. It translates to CASIKDRVMAEAFF.

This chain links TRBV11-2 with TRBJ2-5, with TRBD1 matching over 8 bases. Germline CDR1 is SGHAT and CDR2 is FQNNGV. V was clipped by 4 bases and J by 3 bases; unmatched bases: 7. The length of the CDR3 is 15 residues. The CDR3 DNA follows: TGTGCCAGCAGCTCTGGGGAGACAGGGGAAGAGACCCAGTACTTC. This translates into CASSSGETGEETQYF.

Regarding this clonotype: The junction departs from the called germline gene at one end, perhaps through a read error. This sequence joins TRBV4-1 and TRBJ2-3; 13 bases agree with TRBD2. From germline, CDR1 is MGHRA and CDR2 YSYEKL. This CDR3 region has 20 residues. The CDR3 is CASSQIGLAGAATSTDAQYF. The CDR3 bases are TGCGCCAGCAGCCAGATCGGACTAGCGGGGGCCGCAACTAGCACAGATGCGCAGTATTTT.

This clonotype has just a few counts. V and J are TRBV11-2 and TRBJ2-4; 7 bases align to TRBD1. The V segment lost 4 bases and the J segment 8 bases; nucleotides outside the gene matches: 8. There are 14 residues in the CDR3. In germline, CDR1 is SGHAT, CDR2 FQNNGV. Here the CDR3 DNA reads TGTGCCAGCAGCTCGAAGGGGGCCCTGGACATTCAGTACTTC. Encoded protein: CASSSKGALDIQYF.

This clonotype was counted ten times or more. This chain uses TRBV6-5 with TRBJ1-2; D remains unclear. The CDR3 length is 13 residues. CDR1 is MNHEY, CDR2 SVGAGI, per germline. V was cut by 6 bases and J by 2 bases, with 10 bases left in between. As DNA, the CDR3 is TGTGCCAGCAGCCGCGATAGGAACTATGGCTACACCTTC. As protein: CASSRDRNYGYTF.

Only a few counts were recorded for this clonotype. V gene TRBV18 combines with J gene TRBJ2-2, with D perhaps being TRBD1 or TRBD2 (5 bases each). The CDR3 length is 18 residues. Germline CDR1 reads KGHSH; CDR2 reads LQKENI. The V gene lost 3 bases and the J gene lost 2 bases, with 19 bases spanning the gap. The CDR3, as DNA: TGTGCCAGCTCACCTGGCCGGGACGCCCCTCGCAACACCGGGGAGCTGTTTTTT. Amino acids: CASSPGRDAPRNTGELFF.

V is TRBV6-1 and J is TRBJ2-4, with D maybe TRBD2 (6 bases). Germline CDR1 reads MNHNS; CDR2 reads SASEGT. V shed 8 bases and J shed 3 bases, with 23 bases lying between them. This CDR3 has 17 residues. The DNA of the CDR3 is TGTGCCAGCCTTCGATGGCCCACTGGGCGGGGCAAAAACATTCAGTACTTC. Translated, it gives CASLRWPTGRGKNIQYF.